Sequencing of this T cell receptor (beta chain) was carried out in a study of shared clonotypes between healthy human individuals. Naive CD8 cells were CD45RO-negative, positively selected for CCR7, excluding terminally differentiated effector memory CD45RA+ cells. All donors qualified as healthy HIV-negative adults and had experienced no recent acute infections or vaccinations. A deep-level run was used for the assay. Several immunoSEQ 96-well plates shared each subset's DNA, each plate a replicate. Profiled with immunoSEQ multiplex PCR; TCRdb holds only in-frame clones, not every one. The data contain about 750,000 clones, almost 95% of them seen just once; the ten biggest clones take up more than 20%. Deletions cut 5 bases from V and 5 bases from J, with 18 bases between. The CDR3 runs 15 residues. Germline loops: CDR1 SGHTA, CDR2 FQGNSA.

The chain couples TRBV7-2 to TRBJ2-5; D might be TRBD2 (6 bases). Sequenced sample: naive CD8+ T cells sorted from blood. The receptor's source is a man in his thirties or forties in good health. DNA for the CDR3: TGTGCCAGCAGCCCCAAAAAGGGAGGTATGGAGACCCAGTACTTC. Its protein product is CASSPKKGGMETQYF. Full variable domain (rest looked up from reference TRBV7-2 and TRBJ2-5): GAGVSQSPSNKVTEKGKDVELRCDPISGHTALYWYRQSLGQGLEFLIYFQGNSAPDKSGLPSDRFSAERTGGSVSTLTIQRTQQEDSAVYLCASSPKKGGMETQYFGPGTRLLVL.